A single sample gave rise to the 14 T cell receptor beta chains below, sequenced in a study of blood T cell repertoires in COVID-19. Clones were read by immunoSEQ multiplex PCR, and TCRdb kept only the in-frame ones, dropping some. This sample carries roughly 250,000 clones, around 88% of them seen once, and the ten largest clones take just under 9%. The specimen sequenced was PBMCs or T cells enriched from blood (not recorded which). The receptors here all came from a man in his forties or fifties who had recovered from COVID-19.

This clone was seen at least ten times. The chain combines TRBV19 with TRBJ2-1, with a tentative D call TRBD2 (5 bases). There are 12 residues in the CDR3. Germline V gene data show CDR1 as LNHDA and CDR2 as SQIVND (reference sequence). The V end was cut by 3 bases, the J end by 7 bases, with 7 bases between. CDR3 in DNA: TGTGCCAGTAGTATTAGGGAGAATGAGCAGTTCTTC. Amino acid sequence: CASSIRENEQFF.

V and J are TRBV29-1 and TRBJ2-7; TRBD2 matches at 10 bases. The CDR3 runs to 14 residues. Germline-derived CDR1 and CDR2 are SQVTM and ANQGSEA. V lost 1 base and J lost 3; bases outside the gene matches: 3. CDR3: CSVEGLAGVYEQYF. CDR3 nucleotide sequence: TGCAGCGTTGAAGGGCTAGCGGGAGTCTACGAGCAGTACTTC.

The chain links TRBV30 to TRBJ1-2; D call uncertain. Germline lookup yields CDR1 GTSNPN and CDR2 SVGIG (reference sequence). V gave up 3 bases and J gave up 4 bases, with 12 bases separating them. CDR3 length: 13 amino acids. The CDR3 coding sequence is TGTGCCTGGAGACGGAGACCCCTCTATGGCTACACCTTC. It is translated as CAWRRRPLYGYTF.

The V and J genes are TRBV14 and TRBJ2-7, with TRBD1 identical over 9 bases. Germline V gene sequence: CDR1 SGHDN, CDR2 FVKESK. The CDR3 is 13 amino acids. Trimming took 6 bases from V and 6 from J; bases not matched to a gene: 6. CDR3 bases: TGTGCCAGCAGGCTGACAGGGGGTAGCGAGCAGTACTTC. Translating gives CASRLTGGSEQYF.

V usage is TRBV7-3 and J usage is TRBJ2-4; 7 nucleotides agree with TRBD1. The CDR3 runs 18 residues. Germline V gene sequence: CDR1 SGHTA, CDR2 FQGTGA. V was pared by 2 bases and J by 0 bases, with 10 bases of the junction left unmatched. The CDR3 protein is CASSLWDPTGTAKNIQYF. CDR3 DNA sequence: TGTGCCAGCAGCTTATGGGATCCGACAGGGACAGCCAAAAACATTCAGTACTTC.

The chain links TRBV7-9 to TRBJ2-1, with D perhaps matching TRBD1 (5 bases). This CDR3 has 14 amino acids. The germline V and J ends were trimmed by 1 base and 12 bases, with 16 bases remaining between them. Germline CDR1 is SEHNR and CDR2 is FQNEAQ (reference sequence). CDR3 sequence: CASSLDSVGVVQFF. The CDR3 coding sequence is TGTGCCAGCAGCTTAGACTCGGTAGGGGTGGTGCAGTTCTTC.

V usage is TRBV7-9 and J usage is TRBJ2-7, with 10 bases that match TRBD2. Germline V gene data show CDR1 as SEHNR and CDR2 as FQNEAQ (reference sequence). This CDR3 comprises 17 residues. J lost 3 bases, V lost 5 bases, and 13 bases had no gene match. The CDR3 loop reads CASSPFIAGGRNYEQYF. The CDR3 region has the DNA TGTGCCAGCAGCCCATTTATAGCGGGAGGACGGAACTACGAGCAGTACTTC.

The J gene is TRBJ2-3, the V gene TRBV29-1; 10 bases map to TRBD2. V shed 7 bases and J 0 bases; nucleotides not matched to a gene: 4. Germline lookup yields CDR1 SQVTM and CDR2 ANQGSEA. The CDR3 is 14 residues long. CDR3 loop: CSAQTSGSTDTQYF. The CDR3 bases are TGCAGCGCCCAGACTAGCGGGAGCACAGATACGCAGTATTTT.

This clone was observed once. The chain is built from TRBV6-2 or TRBV6-3 and TRBJ2-7; D is unresolved. V was shortened by 2 bases and J by 3 bases, with 11 bases between the two germline ends. The V gene's germline CDR1 is MNHEY and CDR2 SVGEGT. This CDR3 has 14 amino acids. The CDR3 protein is CASSYRHLNYEQYF. CDR3 coding DNA: TGTGCCAGCAGTTACCGACATCTTAACTACGAGCAGTACTTC.

The V gene is TRBV5-1, the J gene TRBJ2-7; TRBD2 might be the D (5 bases). Trimming removed 5 bases from V and 9 bases from J, with 24 bases in between. The germline V gene encodes CDR1 SGHRS and CDR2 YFSETQ. The CDR3 spans 15 residues. CDR3 in DNA: TGCGCCAGCAGTTGGAATAGCGTCAGTCTTGATTCGCAGTACTTC. Protein sequence: CASSWNSVSLDSQYF.

The rearrangement links TRBV11-2 to TRBJ2-7; TRBD1 might be the D (6 bases). Trimming left V 3 bases short and J 6 bases short, with 24 bases between. CDR1 and CDR2 from the germline V gene are SGHAT and FQNNGV. The CDR3 sequence is 17 residues long. Here the CDR3 reads CASSFDYRELAGVEQYF. The CDR3 coding sequence is TGTGCCAGCAGCTTCGACTACAGGGAGTTGGCTGGCGTCGAGCAGTACTTC.

A single count supports this clone. This sequence joins TRBV28 and TRBJ2-5; D is uncertain. Trimming stripped 5 bases from V and 5 bases from J, with 6 bases between. The CDR3 sequence is 11 residues long. Germline assignment: CDR1 MDHEN and CDR2 SYDVKM. In nucleotides, the CDR3 is TGTGCCAGCAGTCTGAGGGAGACCCAGTACTTC. Protein: CASSLRETQYF.

The CDR3 sequence is CASSKYCQGRSGELFF. CDR3 nucleotide sequence: TGTGCCAGCAGCAAATATTGCCAGGGTAGGTCCGGGGAGCTGTTTTTT. The chain carries TRBV21-1 and TRBJ2-2; the table's D call, TRBD1, was not checked against the DNA. TRBV21-1 is designated a pseudogene. The CDR3 contains 16 residues.

The genes are TRBV19 and TRBJ1-5; D might be TRBD1 (5 bases). In germline, CDR1 is LNHDA, CDR2 SQIVND (reference sequence). Trimming took 3 bases from V and 5 from J, leaving 14 bases between them. This CDR3 region has 15 residues. The CDR3 protein is CASSIGGTWDQPQHF. In DNA, the CDR3 is TGTGCCAGTAGTATCGGGGGGACTTGGGATCAGCCCCAGCATTTT.